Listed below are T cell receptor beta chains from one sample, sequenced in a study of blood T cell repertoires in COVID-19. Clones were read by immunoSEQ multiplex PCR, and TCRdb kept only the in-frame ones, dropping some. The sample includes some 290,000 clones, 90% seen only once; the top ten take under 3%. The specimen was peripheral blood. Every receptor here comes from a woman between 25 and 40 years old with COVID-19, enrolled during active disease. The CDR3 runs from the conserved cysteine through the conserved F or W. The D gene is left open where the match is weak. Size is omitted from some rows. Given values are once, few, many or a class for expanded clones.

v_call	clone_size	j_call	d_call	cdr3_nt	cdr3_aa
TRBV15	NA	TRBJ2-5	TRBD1	TGTGCCACCAGCAGTGGAACAGGGGGCTCGGGAGAGACCCAGTACTTC	CATSSGTGGSGETQYF
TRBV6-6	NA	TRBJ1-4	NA	TGTGCCAGCAGTCCTAGTGAAAAACTGTTTTTT	CASSPSEKLFF
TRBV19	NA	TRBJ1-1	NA	TGTGCCAGTAGATGGAATGGAGCTACTGAAGCTTTCTTT	CASRWNGATEAFF
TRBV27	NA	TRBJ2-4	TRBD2	TGTGCCAGCAGTTTATACGCAGGGAGGGAGGACATTCAGTACTTC	CASSLYAGREDIQYF
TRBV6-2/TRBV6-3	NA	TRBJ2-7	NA	TGTGCCAGCAGTTACAGGCGGAGAGGCGAGCAGTACTTC	CASSYRRRGEQYF
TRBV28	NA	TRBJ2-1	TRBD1	TGTGCCAGCAGTTTGAGAGGGACAGGGGCGAATGAGCAGTTCTTC	CASSLRGTGANEQFF
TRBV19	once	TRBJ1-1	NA	TGTGCCAGTAGTATTAGCGGGGACCCCGTTGAAGCTTTCTTT	CASSISGDPVEAFF
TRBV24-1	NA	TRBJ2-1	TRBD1	TGTGCCACCAGTGCCGAGACAGGGTATTACAATGAGCAGTTCTTC	CATSAETGYYNEQFF
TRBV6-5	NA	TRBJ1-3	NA	TGTGCCAGCAGAGATCTTACAGTAGATCGAAACACCATATATTTT	CASRDLTVDRNTIYF
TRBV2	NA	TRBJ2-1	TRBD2	TGTGCCAGCAGCTTCAGCGGGATCACGTACAATGAGCAGTTCTTC	CASSFSGITYNEQFF
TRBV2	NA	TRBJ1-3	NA	TGTGCCAGCAGTGATCCGAGGGTTGTGGCAACCGAAACGAGCTCTGGAAACACCATATATTTT	CASSDPRVVATETSSGNTIYF
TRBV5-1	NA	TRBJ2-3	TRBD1	TGCGCCAGCAGCCTTGGGACAGGCGGGGGCACAGATACGCAGTATTTT	CASSLGTGGGTDTQYF
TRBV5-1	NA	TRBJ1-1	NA	TGCGCCAGCAGCTTTAGGCCACAGGTTGGCGGGGTGAACACTGAAGCTTTCTTT	CASSFRPQVGGVNTEAFF
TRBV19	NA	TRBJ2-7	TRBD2	TGTGCCAGTAGAGCCCTAGCGGGAGCGGAAACGCAGTACTTC	CASRALAGAETQYF
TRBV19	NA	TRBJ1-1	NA	TGTGCCAGTAGGGCCGGGTGGGTAGATAACACTGAAGCTTTCTTT	CASRAGWVDNTEAFF
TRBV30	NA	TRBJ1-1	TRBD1	TGTGCCTGGAGTGGGACAGGGGCCGACGAAGCTTTCTTT	CAWSGTGADEAFF
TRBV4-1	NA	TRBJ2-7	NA	TGCGCCAGCAGCCAAGTCCTGGCCGCTGCCTACGAGCAGTACTTC	CASSQVLAAAYEQYF
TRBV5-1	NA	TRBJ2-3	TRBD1	TGCGCCAGCAGCTTGAGGGGGCCTAGCACAGATACGCAGTATTTT	CASSLRGPSTDTQYF
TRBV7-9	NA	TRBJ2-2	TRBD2	TGTGCCAGCAGCTACGGCCGGGAGGCGAACACCGGGGAGCTGTTTTTT	CASSYGREANTGELFF
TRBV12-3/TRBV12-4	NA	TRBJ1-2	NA	TGTGCCAGCAGTTTACTCAGGGAAGCCGGCTACACCTTC	CASSLLREAGYTF
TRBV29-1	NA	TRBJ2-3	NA	TGCAGCGGTATAGTAGCGGTCCGTGGAGATACGCAGTATTTT	CSGIVAVRGDTQYF
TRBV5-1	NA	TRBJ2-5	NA	TGCGCCAGCAGCTTGGGCTCAGGGGGGTGGCAAGAGACCCAGTACTTC	CASSLGSGGWQETQYF
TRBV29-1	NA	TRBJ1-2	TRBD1	TGCAGCGTTGATAGGGGGCGGGTGTTCGAGTATGGCTACACCTTC	CSVDRGRVFEYGYTF
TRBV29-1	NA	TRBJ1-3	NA	TGCGCTTGTGAGGTCTCTGGAAACACCATATATTTT	CACEVSGNTIYF
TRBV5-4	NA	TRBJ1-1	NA	TGTGCCAGCAGCTTGAGCCCAGGGTTTAACACTGAAGCTTTCTTT	CASSLSPGFNTEAFF
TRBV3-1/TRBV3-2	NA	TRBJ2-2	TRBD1	TGTGCCAGCAGCGATCGGAAGGGGGCCAACACCGGGGAGCTGTTTTTT	CASSDRKGANTGELFF
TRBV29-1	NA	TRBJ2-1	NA	TGCAGCGCCTTAGAGCAATCCTACAATGAGCAGTTCTTC	CSALEQSYNEQFF
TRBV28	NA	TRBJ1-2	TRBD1	TGTGCCAGCAGTTTACGGGGGACAGGGGGCGAAAGTGGCTACACCTTC	CASSLRGTGGESGYTF
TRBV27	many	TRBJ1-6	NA	TGTGCCAGCAGTATGGGCAGGGTAGAATCACCCCTCCACTTT	CASSMGRVESPLHF
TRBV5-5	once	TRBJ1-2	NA	TGTGCCAGCAGCTTGGAGGCCAGTGGGACTTATGGCTACACCTTC	CASSLEASGTYGYTF
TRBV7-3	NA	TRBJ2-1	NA	TGTGCCAGCAGCTCGACTTCACTAGGAAACGATGAGCAGTTCTTC	CASSSTSLGNDEQFF
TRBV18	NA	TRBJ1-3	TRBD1	TGTGCCAGCTCACCTAGGGACAGCTCTGGAAACACCATATATTTT	CASSPRDSSGNTIYF
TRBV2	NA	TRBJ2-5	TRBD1	TGTGCCAGCGAGGGGACAGGGGAAGAGACCCAGTACTTC	CASEGTGEETQYF
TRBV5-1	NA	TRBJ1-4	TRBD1	TGCGCCAGCAGCCACGGGACAGGGGGAGAAATTGGTGCGGTATTT	CASSHGTGGEIGAVF
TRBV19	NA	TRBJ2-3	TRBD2	TGTGCCAGTAGCCTACTAGCGGGAGGGGTTACGCAGTATTTT	CASSLLAGGVTQYF
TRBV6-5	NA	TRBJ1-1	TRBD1	TGTGCCAGCAGCCGACAGGGGATCGCTTTCTTT	CASSRQGIAFF
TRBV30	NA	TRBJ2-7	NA	TGTGCCTGGAGTGCCTCGGACAACTACGAACAGTACTTC	CAWSASDNYEQYF
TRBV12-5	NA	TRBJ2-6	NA	TGTGCTAGTGCCTTCTCTTCCTCTGGGGCCAACGTCCTGACTTTC	CASAFSSSGANVLTF
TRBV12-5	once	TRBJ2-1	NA	TGTGCTAGTGGGGAACCCCCGGGGTACAATGAGCAGTTCTTC	CASGEPPGYNEQFF
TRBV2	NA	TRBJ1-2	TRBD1	TGTGCCAGCACTACGACAGGGGGCTTCTATGGCTACACCTTC	CASTTTGGFYGYTF
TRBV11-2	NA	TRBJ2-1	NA	TGTGCCAGCAGCTTAGATCGCTTAGCGGAGCAGTTCTTC	CASSLDRLAEQFF
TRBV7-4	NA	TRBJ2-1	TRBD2	TGTGCCAGCAGCTTGATTCCTAGCGGGAGTAGAAAGTTCTTC	CASSLIPSGSRKFF
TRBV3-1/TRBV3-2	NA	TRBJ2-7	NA	TGTGCCAGCAGCCAAACAGGGTACGAGCAGTACTTC	CASSQTGYEQYF
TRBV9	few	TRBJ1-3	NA	TGTGCCAGCAGCGTAAACCAGGGAACTGGAAACACCATATATTTT	CASSVNQGTGNTIYF
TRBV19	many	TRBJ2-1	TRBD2	TGTGCCAGTAGCCTTCTAGCGGGAGGCTACAATGAGCAGTTCTTC	CASSLLAGGYNEQFF
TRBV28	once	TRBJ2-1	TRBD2	TGTGCCAGCACCTTGGGGGGGACGGGATTTAATGAGCAGTTCTTC	CASTLGGTGFNEQFF
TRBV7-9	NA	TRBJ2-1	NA	TGTGCCAGCAGCTTAGGGACATGGGAGCAGTTCTTC	CASSLGTWEQFF
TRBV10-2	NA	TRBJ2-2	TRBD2	TGCGCCAGCAGTCCCGGGACTAGCGGGAGGGCCAGTCCGTCAGGGGAGCTGTTTTTT	CASSPGTSGRASPSGELFF
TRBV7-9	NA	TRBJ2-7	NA	TGTGCCAGCAGTTTCCCGGGGAGGCACGAGCAGTACTTC	CASSFPGRHEQYF
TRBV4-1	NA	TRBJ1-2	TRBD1	TGCGCCAGCAGCCAAGTTCAGGGGGCTAACTATGGCTACACCTTC	CASSQVQGANYGYTF
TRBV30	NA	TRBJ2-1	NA	TGTGCCTGGAGACTTAGCCAGAGCGAGCAGTTCTTC	CAWRLSQSEQFF
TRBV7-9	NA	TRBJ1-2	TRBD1	TGTGCCAGCAGCCGAGAGGACAGGGTGAATGGCTACACCTTC	CASSREDRVNGYTF
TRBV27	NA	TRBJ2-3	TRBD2	TGTGCCAGCCGACCCATGGGACTAGCGGGAGTCTCCCCAGATACGCAGTATTTT	CASRPMGLAGVSPDTQYF
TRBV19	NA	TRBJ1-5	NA	TGTGCCAGTAAACCGGACAGAAATCAGCCCCAGCATTTT	CASKPDRNQPQHF
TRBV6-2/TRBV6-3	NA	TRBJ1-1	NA	TGTGCCAGCAGTTACTCTCCCCAGGTGAACACTGAAGCTTTCTTT	CASSYSPQVNTEAFF
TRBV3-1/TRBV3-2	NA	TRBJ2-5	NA	TGTGCCAGCAGCCAAGAGGGTACAGGATTGCAAGAGACCCAGTACTTC	CASSQEGTGLQETQYF
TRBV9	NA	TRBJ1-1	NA	TGTGCCAGCAGCGTAGGGGAGATGAACACTGAAGCTTTCTTT	CASSVGEMNTEAFF
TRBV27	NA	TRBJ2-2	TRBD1	TGTGCCAGCCGGACAGGGGACCACACCGGGGAGCTGTTTTTT	CASRTGDHTGELFF
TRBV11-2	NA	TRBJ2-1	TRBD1	TGTGCCAGCAGCTTGGGACAGGTGTACAATGAGCAGTTCTTC	CASSLGQVYNEQFF